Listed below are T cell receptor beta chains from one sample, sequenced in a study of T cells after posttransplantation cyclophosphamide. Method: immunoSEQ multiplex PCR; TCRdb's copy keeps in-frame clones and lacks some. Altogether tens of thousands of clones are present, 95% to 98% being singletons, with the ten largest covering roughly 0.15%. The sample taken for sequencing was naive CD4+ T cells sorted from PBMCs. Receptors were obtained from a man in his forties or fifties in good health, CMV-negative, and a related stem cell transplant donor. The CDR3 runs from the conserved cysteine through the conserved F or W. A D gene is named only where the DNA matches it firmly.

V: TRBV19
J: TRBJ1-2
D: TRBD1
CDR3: CASSQGQGAIYGYTF
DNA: TGTGCCAGTAGTCAAGGACAGGGGGCTATCTATGGCTACACCTTC

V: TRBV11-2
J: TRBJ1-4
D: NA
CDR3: CASSLIRSATNEKLFF
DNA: TGTGCCAGCAGCTTAATCCGTTCTGCAACTAATGAAAAACTGTTTTTT

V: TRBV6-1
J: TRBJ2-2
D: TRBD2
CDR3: CASSKGLAGTWELFF
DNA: TGTGCCAGCAGCAAGGGACTAGCGGGAACTTGGGAGCTGTTTTTT

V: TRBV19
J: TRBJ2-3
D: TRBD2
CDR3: CASSAGTSGTDTQYF
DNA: TGTGCCAGTAGTGCCGGGACTAGCGGCACAGATACGCAGTATTTT

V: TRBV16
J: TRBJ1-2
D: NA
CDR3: CASSLHRVLSTYGYTF
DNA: TGTGCCAGCAGCTTACACAGGGTTTTATCAACCTATGGCTACACCTTC

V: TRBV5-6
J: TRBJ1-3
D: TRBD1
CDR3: CASSWALSRGQGANTIYF
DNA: TGTGCCAGCAGCTGGGCCCTCTCGCGTGGACAGGGGGCAAACACCATATATTTT

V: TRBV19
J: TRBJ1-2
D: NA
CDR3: CASSIGAAGYGYTF
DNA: TGTGCCAGTAGTATAGGGGCAGCTGGCTATGGCTACACCTTC

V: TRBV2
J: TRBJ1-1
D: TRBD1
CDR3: CASSEQRQGSTEAFF
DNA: TGTGCCAGCAGTGAGCAAAGACAGGGGAGTACTGAAGCTTTCTTT

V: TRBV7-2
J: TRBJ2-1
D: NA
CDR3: CASSSLARYNEQFF
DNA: TGTGCCAGCAGCTCTCTAGCGAGATACAATGAGCAGTTCTTC

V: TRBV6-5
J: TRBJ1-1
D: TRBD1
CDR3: CASSELGGHTEAFF
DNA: TGTGCCAGCAGTGAACTAGGGGGCCACACTGAAGCTTTCTTT

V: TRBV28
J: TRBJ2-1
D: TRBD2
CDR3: CASSSYSSGRAYNEQFF
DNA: TGTGCCAGCAGCTCGTACAGTAGCGGGAGGGCCTACAATGAGCAGTTCTTC

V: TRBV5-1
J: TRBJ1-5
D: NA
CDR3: CASSLAGGSQPQHF
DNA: TGCGCCAGCAGCTTGGCCGGCGGGAGTCAGCCCCAGCATTTT

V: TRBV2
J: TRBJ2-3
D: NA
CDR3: CASSEFTSTDTQYF
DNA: TGTGCCAGCAGTGAGTTCACTAGCACAGATACGCAGTATTTT

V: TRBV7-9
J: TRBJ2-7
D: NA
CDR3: CASSPEQGRYEQYF
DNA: TGTGCCAGCAGCCCGGAACAGGGTCGCTACGAGCAGTACTTC

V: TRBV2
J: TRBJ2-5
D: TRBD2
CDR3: CASSLIAGVVETQYF
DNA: TGTGCCAGCAGTCTAATAGCGGGAGTGGTGGAGACCCAGTACTTC

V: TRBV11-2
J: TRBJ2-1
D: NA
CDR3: CASSKGKSDRAYNEQFF
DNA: TGTGCCAGCAGCAAAGGCAAGTCGGACAGAGCTTACAATGAGCAGTTCTTC

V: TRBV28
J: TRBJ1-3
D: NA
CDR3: CASSLWTSGNTIYF
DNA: TGTGCCAGCAGTCTTTGGACTTCTGGAAACACCATATATTTT

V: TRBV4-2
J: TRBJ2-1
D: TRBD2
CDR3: CASSRASGTYNEQFF
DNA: TGTGCCAGCAGCCGGGCCAGCGGGACTTACAATGAGCAGTTCTTC

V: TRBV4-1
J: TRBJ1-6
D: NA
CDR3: CASSQTGNNSPLHF
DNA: TGCGCCAGCAGCCAAACAGGGAATAATTCACCCCTCCACTTT

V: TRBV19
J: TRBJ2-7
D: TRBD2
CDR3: CASSPRSGSRYEQYF
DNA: TGTGCCAGTAGCCCCCGTAGCGGGAGTAGATACGAGCAGTACTTC